The 6 T cell receptor beta chains below all came from one sample that was sequenced in a study of blood T cell repertoires in COVID-19. Sequencing was performed with immunoSEQ multiplex PCR; in TCRdb, only in-frame clones are kept and a portion is missing. The sample records about 280,000 clones, roughly 90% being singletons. The sample taken for sequencing was peripheral blood. Every receptor here comes from a woman between 45 and 65 years old who had recovered from COVID-19.

In this sample, this clone turned up once. The rearrangement joins TRBV7-2 to TRBJ1-2; D possibly corresponds to TRBD1 (6 bases). Germline lookup yields CDR1 SGHTA and CDR2 FQGNSA. The CDR3 totals 15 residues. The V end was cut by 2 bases, the J end by 2 bases, with 12 bases between. DNA for the CDR3: TGTGCCAGCAGCTTAATTGGGGGCGCGAACTATGGCTACACCTTC. Protein sequence: CASSLIGGANYGYTF. The variable domain in full, completed from reference TRBV7-2 and TRBJ1-2, reads GAGVSQSPSNKVTEKGKDVELRCDPISGHTALYWYRQSLGQGLEFLIYFQGNSAPDKSGLPSDRFSAERTGGSVSTLTIQRTQQEDSAVYLCASSLIGGANYGYTFGSGTRLTVV.

This clone has a single count. The chain joins TRBV12-5 to TRBJ1-6, with 7 bases matching TRBD1. This CDR3 is 16 amino acids long. V shed 0 bases and J 7 bases; nucleotides not matched to a gene: 6. Germline lookup yields CDR1 LGHNT and CDR2 FRNRAP. CDR3 DNA: TGTGCTAGTGGTTTGGTAACAGGGGTTGGAAATTCACCCCTCCACTTT. Translation: CASGLVTGVGNSPLHF.

The CDR3 DNA reads TGTGCCAGCAGTTATCCACTAAAGACAGCAAACACCGGGGAGCTGTTTTTT. Translating gives CASSYPLKTANTGELFF. The gene calls are TRBV6-2 or TRBV6-3 and TRBJ2-2; TRBD1 might be the D (5 bases). The CDR3 has 17 amino acids. Germline V gene sequence: CDR1 MNHEY, CDR2 SVGEGT. V dropped 3 bases and J dropped 2 bases, with 16 bases sitting between them.

V and J are TRBV28 and TRBJ1-3, with 11 nucleotides matching TRBD1. CDR1 is MDHEN, CDR2 SYDVKM, per germline. CDR3 size: 15 residues. Losses at the gene ends were 5 bases for V and 2 bases for J; bases not matched to a gene: 2. Here the CDR3 reads CASSRDRGTGNTIYF. The DNA of the CDR3 is TGTGCCAGCAGTCGGGACAGGGGGACTGGAAACACCATATATTTT.

The sample holds a few counts of this clone. V and J are TRBV10-1 and TRBJ2-7; perhaps TRBD2 as D (6 bases). This CDR3 spans 17 amino acids. The germline V gene encodes CDR1 WNHNN and CDR2 SYGVQD (reference sequence). V lost 4 bases and J lost 0, with 19 bases in between. CDR3 loop: CASSGLGPGTFSYEQYF. CDR3 DNA sequence: TGCGCCAGCAGTGGTCTTGGGCCGGGGACTTTCTCCTACGAGCAGTACTTC.

The rearrangement links TRBV7-3 to TRBJ2-5; 7 bases map to TRBD1. Per germline, CDR1 SGHTA and CDR2 FQGTGA. CDR3 length equals 13 residues. V lost 8 bases and J lost 2; bases outside the gene matches: 5. DNA of the CDR3: TGTGCCAGCGGAAGGGGACAGCAAGAGACCCAGTACTTC. Translating it yields CASGRGQQETQYF.